The rows below give T cell receptor beta chains drawn from one sample of a study of blood T cell repertoires in COVID-19. This table comes from immunoSEQ multiplex PCR, and its TCRdb copy is limited to in-frame clones, with some not included. The table has 150,000 to 200,000 clones, around four fifths seen once. Sequencing input: peripheral blood. The receptors originated from a woman in her 70s who had recovered from COVID-19. Both conserved end residues are part of each CDR3. D genes are given only for firm matches. A clone size is listed for some rows: how often the clone was seen (once, few, many), or a class if it is expanded.

j_call clone_size d_call v_call cdr3_nt cdr3_aa
TRBJ2-5 - TRBD2 TRBV11-3 TGTGCCAGCAGCTTTACCCCCGCTAGCGGGGGCCTCGCTGGGACCCAGTACTTC CASSFTPASGGLAGTQYF
TRBJ1-5 few - TRBV24-1 TGTGCCACCAGTGAGCGGGGCCTCAGGGAGCCCCAGCATTTT CATSERGLREPQHF
TRBJ1-1 - - TRBV19 TGTGCCAGTAGGCTCCGGGACATCCTAACGGACACTGAAGCTTTCTTT CASRLRDILTDTEAFF
TRBJ1-1 - - TRBV19 TGTGCCAGTAGTATATCCCAGGGGTTTGCTTTCTTT CASSISQGFAFF
TRBJ1-2 - - TRBV5-6 TGTGCCAGCAGCTTGGCCGAGGCGGAGGGCTACACCTTC CASSLAEAEGYTF
TRBJ2-6 - TRBD1 TRBV7-2 TGTGCCAGCAGCAGACCGGGACAGGGGGCTGGGGCCAACGTCCTGACTTTC CASSRPGQGAGANVLTF
TRBJ1-6 - - TRBV6-1 TGTGCCAGCAGTGAGATTGGGGGCGCGCAAGTCGGTATTGGCCTCCACTTT CASSEIGGAQVGIGLHF
TRBJ2-2 - TRBD1 TRBV3-1/TRBV3-2 TGTGCCAGCAGCCCAGGGGGCGGGGAGCTGTTTTTT CASSPGGGELFF
TRBJ1-4 - TRBD1 TRBV6-8 TGTGCCAGCAGTTACCCGCAATGGGACAGGGGGCGTCATCCCCCATTCCCAAAACTGTTTTTT CASSYPQWDRGRHPPFPKLFF
TRBJ1-6 few - TRBV6-5 TGTGCCAGCAGCGCAGGGTCTTCACCCCTCCACTTT CASSAGSSPLHF
TRBJ2-5 - TRBD1 TRBV6-5 TGTGCCAGCGGTCCCCCAATCGACAGGGGAGAGACCCAGTACTTC CASGPPIDRGETQYF
TRBJ2-1 few - TRBV2 TGTGCCAGCAGTGTAACCCGCCGGGACAATGAGCAGTTCTTC CASSVTRRDNEQFF
TRBJ1-5 few TRBD1 TRBV2 TGTGCCAGCACCCAAGGGACAGGCACCCAGCATTTT CASTQGTGTQHF
TRBJ2-3 - - TRBV19 TGTGCCAGTACCTGGGGAGCGCCACACACAGATACGCAGTATTTT CASTWGAPHTDTQYF
TRBJ1-1 - TRBD1 TRBV11-3 TGTGCCAGCAGCACTGGGACAGGCATTGAAGCTTTCTTT CASSTGTGIEAFF
TRBJ2-5 - - TRBV20-1 TGCAGTTGTCCCCGGGGGGAGACCCAGTACTTC CSCPRGETQYF
TRBJ2-1 once - TRBV13 TGTGCCAGCAGCCAGTCCAGCGGTGAGCAGTTCTTC CASSQSSGEQFF
TRBJ2-5 - - TRBV4-2 TGTGCCAGCAGCCAGCCCGGGGAGACCCAGTACTTC CASSQPGETQYF
TRBJ1-2 - TRBD1 TRBV15 TGTGCCACCAGGCAGGGGGCTGGCTATGGCTACACCTTC CATRQGAGYGYTF
TRBJ2-7 - - TRBV11-2 TGTGCCAGCAGCTTATCTCCGGGAGTTTCCTACGAGCAGTACTTC CASSLSPGVSYEQYF
TRBJ2-5 - TRBD2 TRBV2 TGTGCCACCCGAGCGGGGGCGGGGGGGACCCAGTACTTC CATRAGAGGTQYF
TRBJ1-2 - TRBD1 TRBV19 TGTGCCAGTAGGAGTATCCGAGGTGGGGGACAGGAACGAGACTTGGGCGGCTATGGCTACACCTTC CASRSIRGGGQERDLGGYGYTF
TRBJ1-1 few - TRBV5-6 TGTGCCAGCAGCCAACCAGCACAGGGTTGGGTTGAAGCTTTCTTT CASSQPAQGWVEAFF
TRBJ2-3 - TRBD2 TRBV5-4 TGTGCCACCCCCGGCCTAGCGGGAGGGGGGGGAGGAGATACGCAGTATTTT CATPGLAGGGGGDTQYF
TRBJ2-7 - TRBD1 TRBV3-1/TRBV3-2 TGTGCCAGCAGCCAAGGGACAGGGGGCGCGGAGCAGTACTTC CASSQGTGGAEQYF
TRBJ2-5 - TRBD1 TRBV7-6 TGTGCCAGCAGCCAAGACAGGGGAAGGCCTGGAGAGACCCAGTACTTC CASSQDRGRPGETQYF
TRBJ2-3 - - TRBV28 TGTGCCAGCATTCCACGCGGCGGAACGCAGTATTTT CASIPRGGTQYF
TRBJ2-5 - - TRBV2 TGTGCCAGCAGGGGGGGGGCGGAGACCCAGTACTTC CASRGGAETQYF
TRBJ2-5 - TRBD2 TRBV3-1/TRBV3-2 TGTGCCAGCAGCCCCCGAGGGCTAGCGGGAGGGTGGGGGAAGACCCAGTACTTC CASSPRGLAGGWGKTQYF
TRBJ1-2 - - TRBV18 TGTGCCAGCTCACCTTGGGGCCAGAACTATGGCTACACCTTC CASSPWGQNYGYTF
TRBJ2-5 - TRBD2 TRBV4-3 TGCGCCAGCAGCCTCTCGACGGCCCTAGCGGGCATTCCCCGCCCAGAGACCCAGTACTTC CASSLSTALAGIPRPETQYF
TRBJ2-1 - - TRBV9 TGTGCCAGCAGCGTAACGGGGGAGCAAAGTGGTGAGCAGTTCTTC CASSVTGEQSGEQFF
TRBJ1-2 - - TRBV5-1 TGCGCCAGCGCCACGCTGGGCTCCTCTAACTATGGCTACACCTTC CASATLGSSNYGYTF
TRBJ1-1 - - TRBV7-7 TGTGCTAGCAGCTTAGATCGGAACACTGAAGCTTTCTTT CASSLDRNTEAFF
TRBJ1-2 - TRBD1 TRBV7-9 TGTGCCAGCAGCTCCCCCGGACAGGCCAACTATGGCTACACCTTC CASSSPGQANYGYTF
TRBJ1-2 - - TRBV2 TGTGCCAGCACCTCCCGGGGCCAGGGGGGCTACACCTTC CASTSRGQGGYTF
TRBJ1-1 - - TRBV4-1 TGCGCCAGCAGCCAAGATGGCAGATGGAACACTGAAGCTTTCTTT CASSQDGRWNTEAFF
TRBJ1-2 - TRBD1 TRBV25-1 TGTGCCAGCAGTGAATCTCCGACAGGGGCGGGTGGCTACACCTTC CASSESPTGAGGYTF
TRBJ1-6 - - TRBV5-5 TGTGCCAGCACCCCGGGGTCCTATAATTCACCCCTCCACTTT CASTPGSYNSPLHF
TRBJ1-1 once TRBD1 TRBV27 TGTGCCAGCAGTTCACTATTAGGGGGCGCGGGTTCCACTGAAGCTTTCTTT CASSSLLGGAGSTEAFF